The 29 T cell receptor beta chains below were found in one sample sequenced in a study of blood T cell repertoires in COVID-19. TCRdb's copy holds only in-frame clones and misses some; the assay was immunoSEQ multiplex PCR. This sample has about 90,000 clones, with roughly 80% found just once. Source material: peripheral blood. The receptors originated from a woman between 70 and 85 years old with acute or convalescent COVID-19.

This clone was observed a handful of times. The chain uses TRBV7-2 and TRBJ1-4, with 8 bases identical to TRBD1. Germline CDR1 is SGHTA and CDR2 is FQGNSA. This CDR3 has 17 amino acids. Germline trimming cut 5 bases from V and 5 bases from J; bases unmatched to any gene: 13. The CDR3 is CASSEFYPGQANEKLFF. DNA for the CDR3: TGTGCCAGCAGCGAATTTTATCCGGGACAGGCGAATGAAAAACTGTTTTTT. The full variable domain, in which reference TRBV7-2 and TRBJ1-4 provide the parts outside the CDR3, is GAGVSQSPSNKVTEKGKDVELRCDPISGHTALYWYRQSLGQGLEFLIYFQGNSAPDKSGLPSDRFSAERTGGSVSTLTIQRTQQEDSAVYLCASSEFYPGQANEKLFFGSGTQLSVL.

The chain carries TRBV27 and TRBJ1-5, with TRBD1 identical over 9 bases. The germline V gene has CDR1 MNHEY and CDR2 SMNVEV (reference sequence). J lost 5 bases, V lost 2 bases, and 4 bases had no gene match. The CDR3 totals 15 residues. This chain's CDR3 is CASSLTGTGHQPQHF. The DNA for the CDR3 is TGTGCCAGCAGTTTAACCGGGACAGGGCATCAGCCCCAGCATTTT.

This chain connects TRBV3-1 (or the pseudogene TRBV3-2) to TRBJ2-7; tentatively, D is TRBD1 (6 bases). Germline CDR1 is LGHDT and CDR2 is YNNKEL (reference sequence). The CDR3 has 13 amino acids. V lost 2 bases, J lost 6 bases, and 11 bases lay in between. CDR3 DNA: TGTGCCAGCAGCCAAATGACAGGCACCGAGCAGTACTTC. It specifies CASSQMTGTEQYF.

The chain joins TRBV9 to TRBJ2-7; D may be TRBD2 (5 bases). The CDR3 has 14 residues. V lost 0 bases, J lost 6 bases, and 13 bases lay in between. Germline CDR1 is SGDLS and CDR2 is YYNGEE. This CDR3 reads CASSVELLAGEQYF. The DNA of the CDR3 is TGTGCCAGCAGCGTAGAGCTTTTGGCGGGCGAGCAGTACTTC.

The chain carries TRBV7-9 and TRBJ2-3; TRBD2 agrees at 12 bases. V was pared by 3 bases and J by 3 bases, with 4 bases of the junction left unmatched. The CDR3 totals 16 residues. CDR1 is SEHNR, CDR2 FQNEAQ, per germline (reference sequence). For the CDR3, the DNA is TGTGCCAGCAGCTTGTCTAGCGGGGGGGGGACAGATACGCAGTATTTT. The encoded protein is CASSLSSGGGTDTQYF.

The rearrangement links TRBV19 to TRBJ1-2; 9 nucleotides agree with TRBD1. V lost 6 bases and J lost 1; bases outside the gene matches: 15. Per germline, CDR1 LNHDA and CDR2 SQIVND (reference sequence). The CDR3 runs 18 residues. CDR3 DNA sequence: TGTGCCAGTAGCCGGATCAGCCCCGGGACAGGGAATAACTATGGCTACACCTTC. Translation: CASSRISPGTGNNYGYTF.

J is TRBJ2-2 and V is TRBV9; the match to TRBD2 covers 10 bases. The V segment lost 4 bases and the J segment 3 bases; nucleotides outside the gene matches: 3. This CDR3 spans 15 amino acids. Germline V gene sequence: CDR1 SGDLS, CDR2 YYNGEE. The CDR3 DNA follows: TGTGCCAGCAGCCCGACTAGCGGGTACACCGGGGAGCTGTTTTTT. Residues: CASSPTSGYTGELFF.

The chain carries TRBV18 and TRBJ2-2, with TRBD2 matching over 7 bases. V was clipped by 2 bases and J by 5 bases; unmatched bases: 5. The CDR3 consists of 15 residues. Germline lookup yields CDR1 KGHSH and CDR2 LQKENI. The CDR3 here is CASSPGRLATGELFF. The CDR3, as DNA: TGTGCCAGCTCACCAGGGAGACTAGCTACCGGGGAGCTGTTTTTT.

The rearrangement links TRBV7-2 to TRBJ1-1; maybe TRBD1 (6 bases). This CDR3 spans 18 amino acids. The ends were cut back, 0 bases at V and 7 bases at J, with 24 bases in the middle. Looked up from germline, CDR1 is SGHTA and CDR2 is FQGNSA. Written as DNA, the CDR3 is TGTGCCAGCAGCTTAGCAATAGGCAGGGACACCCGAAGGGGTGAAGCTTTCTTT. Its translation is CASSLAIGRDTRRGEAFF.

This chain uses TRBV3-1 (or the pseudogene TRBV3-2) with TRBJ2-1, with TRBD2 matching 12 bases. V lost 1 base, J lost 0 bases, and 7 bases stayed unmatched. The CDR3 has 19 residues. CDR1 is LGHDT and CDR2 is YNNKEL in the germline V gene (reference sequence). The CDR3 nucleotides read TGTGCCAGCAGCCAAGGCCGACTAGCGGGGGACGTCTCCTACAATGAGCAGTTCTTC. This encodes CASSQGRLAGDVSYNEQFF.

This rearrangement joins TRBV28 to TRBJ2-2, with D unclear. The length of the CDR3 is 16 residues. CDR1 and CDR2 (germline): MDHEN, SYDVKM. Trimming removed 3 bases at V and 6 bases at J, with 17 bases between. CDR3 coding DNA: TGTGCCAGCAGTTTGACTTCCCCCCAGTCCGCCGGGGAGCTGTTTTTT. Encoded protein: CASSLTSPQSAGELFF.

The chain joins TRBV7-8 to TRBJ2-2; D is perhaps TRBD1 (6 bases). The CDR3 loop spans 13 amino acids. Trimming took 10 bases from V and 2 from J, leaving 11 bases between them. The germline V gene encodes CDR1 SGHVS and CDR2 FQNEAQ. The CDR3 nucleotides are TGTGCCACCGAGGGACAAAACACCGGGGAGCTGTTTTTT. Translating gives CATEGQNTGELFF. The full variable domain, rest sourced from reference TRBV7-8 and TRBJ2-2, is GAGVSQSPRYKVAKRGQDVALRCDPISGHVSLFWYQQALGQGPEFLTYFQNEAQLDKSGLPSDRFFAERPEGSVSTLKIQRTQQEDSAVYLCATEGQNTGELFFGEGSRLTVL.

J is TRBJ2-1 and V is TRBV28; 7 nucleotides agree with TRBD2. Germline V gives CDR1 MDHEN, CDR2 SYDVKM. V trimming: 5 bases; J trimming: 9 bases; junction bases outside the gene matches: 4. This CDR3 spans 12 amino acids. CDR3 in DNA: TGTGCCAGCAGTGGACTAGAGCTTGAGCAGTTCTTC. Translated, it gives CASSGLELEQFF.

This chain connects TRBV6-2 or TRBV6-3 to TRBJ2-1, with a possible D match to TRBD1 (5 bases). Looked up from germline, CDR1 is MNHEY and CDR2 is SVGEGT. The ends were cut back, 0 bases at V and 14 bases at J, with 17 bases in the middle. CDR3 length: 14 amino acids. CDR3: CASSYSTIKGAEFF. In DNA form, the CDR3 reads TGTGCCAGCAGTTACTCGACGATAAAAGGGGCGGAGTTCTTC.

DNA for the CDR3: TGTGCCAGCAGTGAAAAGGACAGGGGTACGCAGCCCCAGCATTTT. Translation: CASSEKDRGTQPQHF. The J gene is TRBJ1-5, the V gene TRBV2; 9 bases map to TRBD1. The CDR3 sequence is 15 residues long. Germline loops: CDR1 SNHLY, CDR2 FYNNEI. V lost 2 bases to trimming and J lost 7 bases; unmatched junction nucleotides: 6.

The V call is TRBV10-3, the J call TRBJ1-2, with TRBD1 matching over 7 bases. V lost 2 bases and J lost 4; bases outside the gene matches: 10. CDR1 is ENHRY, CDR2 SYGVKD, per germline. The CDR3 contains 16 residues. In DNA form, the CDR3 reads TGTGCCATCAGTGAGAGGACAGGTCCAACGGGCTATGGCTACACCTTC. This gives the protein CAISERTGPTGYGYTF.

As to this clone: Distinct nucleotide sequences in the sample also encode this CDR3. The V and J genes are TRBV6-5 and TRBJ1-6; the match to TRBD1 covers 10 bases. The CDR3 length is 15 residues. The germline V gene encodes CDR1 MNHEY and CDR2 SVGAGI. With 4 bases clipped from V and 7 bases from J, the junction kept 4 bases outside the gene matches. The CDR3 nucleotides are TGTGCCAGCAGTTCACGGACAGGGGGGAATTCACCCCTCCACTTT. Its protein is CASSSRTGGNSPLHF.

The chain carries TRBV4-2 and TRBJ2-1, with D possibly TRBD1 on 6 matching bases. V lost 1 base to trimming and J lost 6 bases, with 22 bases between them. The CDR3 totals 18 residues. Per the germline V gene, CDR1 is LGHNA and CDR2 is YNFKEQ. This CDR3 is CASSQAAGQRGLGNEQFF. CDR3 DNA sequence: TGTGCCAGCAGCCAAGCGGCGGGCCAGAGGGGGTTGGGCAATGAGCAGTTCTTC.

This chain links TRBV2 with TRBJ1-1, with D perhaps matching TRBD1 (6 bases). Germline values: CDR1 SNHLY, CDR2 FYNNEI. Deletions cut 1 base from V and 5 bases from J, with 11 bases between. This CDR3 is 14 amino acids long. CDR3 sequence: CASSEDRVQTEAFF. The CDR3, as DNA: TGTGCCAGCAGTGAAGACAGGGTGCAAACTGAAGCTTTCTTT.

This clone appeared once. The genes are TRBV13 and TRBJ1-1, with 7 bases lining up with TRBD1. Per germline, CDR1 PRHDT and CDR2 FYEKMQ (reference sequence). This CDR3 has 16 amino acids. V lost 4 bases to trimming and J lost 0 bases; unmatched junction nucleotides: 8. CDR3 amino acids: CASSSLQTGLNTEAFF. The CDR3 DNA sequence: TGTGCCAGCAGCTCGCTCCAGACAGGGCTGAACACTGAAGCTTTCTTT.

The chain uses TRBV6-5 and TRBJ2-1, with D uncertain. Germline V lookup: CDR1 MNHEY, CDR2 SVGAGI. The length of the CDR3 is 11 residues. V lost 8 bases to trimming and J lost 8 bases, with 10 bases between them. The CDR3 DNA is TGTGCCAGCGGCTTTTATCATGAGCAGTTCTTC. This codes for CASGFYHEQFF.

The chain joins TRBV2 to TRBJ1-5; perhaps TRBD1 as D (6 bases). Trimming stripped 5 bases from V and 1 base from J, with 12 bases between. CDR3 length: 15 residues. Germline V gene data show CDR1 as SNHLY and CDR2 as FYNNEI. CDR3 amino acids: CASSNSQGSNQPQHF. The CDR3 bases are TGTGCCAGCAGTAACAGTCAGGGGAGCAATCAGCCCCAGCATTTT.

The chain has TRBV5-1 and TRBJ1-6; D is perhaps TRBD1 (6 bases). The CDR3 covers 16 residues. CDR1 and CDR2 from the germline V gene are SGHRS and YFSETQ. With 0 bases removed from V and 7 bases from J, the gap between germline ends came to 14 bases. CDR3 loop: CASSLAAGAVNSPLHF. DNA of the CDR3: TGCGCCAGCAGCTTGGCCGCGGGGGCGGTGAATTCACCCCTCCACTTT.

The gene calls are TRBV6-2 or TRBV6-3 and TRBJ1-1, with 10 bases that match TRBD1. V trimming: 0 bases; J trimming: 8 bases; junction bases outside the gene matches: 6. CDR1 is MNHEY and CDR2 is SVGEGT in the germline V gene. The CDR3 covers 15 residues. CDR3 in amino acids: CASSYSSRGQGEAFF. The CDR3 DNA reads TGTGCCAGCAGTTACTCCAGCAGGGGACAGGGGGAAGCTTTCTTT.

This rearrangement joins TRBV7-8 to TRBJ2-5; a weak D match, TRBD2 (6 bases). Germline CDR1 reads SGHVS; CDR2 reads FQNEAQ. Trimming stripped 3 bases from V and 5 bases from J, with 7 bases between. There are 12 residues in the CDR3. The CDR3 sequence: CASSLGRETQYF. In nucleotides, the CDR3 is TGTGCCAGCAGCTTGGGGAGGGAGACCCAGTACTTC.

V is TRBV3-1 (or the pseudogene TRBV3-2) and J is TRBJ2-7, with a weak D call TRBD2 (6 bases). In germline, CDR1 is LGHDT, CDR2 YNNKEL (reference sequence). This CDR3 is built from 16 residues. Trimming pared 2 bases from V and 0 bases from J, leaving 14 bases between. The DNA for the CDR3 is TGTGCCAGCAGCCAAAGCGGGCGGACCTTCTCCTACGAGCAGTACTTC. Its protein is CASSQSGRTFSYEQYF.

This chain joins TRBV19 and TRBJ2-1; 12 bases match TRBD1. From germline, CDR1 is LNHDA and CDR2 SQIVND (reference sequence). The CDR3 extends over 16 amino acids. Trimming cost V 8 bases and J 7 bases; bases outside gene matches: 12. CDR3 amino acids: CASGYTGTGGINEQFF. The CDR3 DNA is TGTGCCAGTGGATACACTGGGACAGGGGGCATTAATGAGCAGTTCTTC.

Here the CDR3 reads CAIKQDYTDTQYF. CDR3 in DNA: TGTGCCATCAAACAGGACTACACAGATACGCAGTATTTT. The chain recombines TRBV10-3 with TRBJ2-3, with D perhaps TRBD2 (6 bases). Germline CDR1 is ENHRY and CDR2 is SYGVKD. There are 13 residues in the CDR3. V was trimmed by 7 bases and J by 2 bases, leaving 10 bases between them.

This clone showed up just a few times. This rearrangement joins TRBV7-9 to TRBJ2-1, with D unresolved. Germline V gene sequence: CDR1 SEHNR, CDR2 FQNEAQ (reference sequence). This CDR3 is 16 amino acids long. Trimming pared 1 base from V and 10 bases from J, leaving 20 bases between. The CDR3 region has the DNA TGTGCCAGCAGCTTAGGAAGAAAACAGCCGTCTCTGGAGCAGTTCTTC. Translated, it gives CASSLGRKQPSLEQFF.